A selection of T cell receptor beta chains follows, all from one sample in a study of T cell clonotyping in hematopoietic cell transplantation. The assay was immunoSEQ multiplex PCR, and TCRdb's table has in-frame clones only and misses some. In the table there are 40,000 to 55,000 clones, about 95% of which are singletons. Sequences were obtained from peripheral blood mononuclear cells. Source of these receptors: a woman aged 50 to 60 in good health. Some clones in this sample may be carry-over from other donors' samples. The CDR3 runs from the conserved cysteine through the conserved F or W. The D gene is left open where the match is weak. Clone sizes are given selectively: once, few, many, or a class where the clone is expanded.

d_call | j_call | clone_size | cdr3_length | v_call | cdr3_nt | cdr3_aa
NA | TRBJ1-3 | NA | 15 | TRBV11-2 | TGTGCCAGCAGCCTCGACTCCGGCTCTGGAAACACCATATATTTT | CASSLDSGSGNTIYF
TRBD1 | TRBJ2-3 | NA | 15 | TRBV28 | TGTGCCAGCAGTCCCGGGACAGGGCGCACAGATACGCAGTATTTT | CASSPGTGRTDTQYF
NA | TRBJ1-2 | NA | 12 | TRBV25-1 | TGTGCCAGCAGTGAACAGTTTCGAGGCTACACCTTC | CASSEQFRGYTF
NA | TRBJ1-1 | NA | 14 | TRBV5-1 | TGCGCCAGCAGTCGAACCGGGGCCGGCACTGAAGCTTTCTTT | CASSRTGAGTEAFF
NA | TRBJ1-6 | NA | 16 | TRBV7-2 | TGTGCCAGCAGCTTAAGGGAAAGCTCCTATAATTCACCCCTCCACTTT | CASSLRESSYNSPLHF
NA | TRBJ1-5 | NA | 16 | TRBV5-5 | TGTGCCAGCAGCTTGGAGGGCACAATGGGCAATCAGCCCCAGCATTTT | CASSLEGTMGNQPQHF
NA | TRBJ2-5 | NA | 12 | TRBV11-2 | TGTGCCAGCAGCTTAGATCGGGAGACCCAGTACTTC | CASSLDRETQYF
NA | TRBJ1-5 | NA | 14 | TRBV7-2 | TGTGCCAGCAGCTTAGCCCCCGACGGGCAGCCCCAGCATTTT | CASSLAPDGQPQHF
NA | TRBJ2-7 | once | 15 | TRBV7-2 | TGTGCCAGCAGCTTAGGCAGTCCCGAAATCTACGAGCAGTACTTC | CASSLGSPEIYEQYF
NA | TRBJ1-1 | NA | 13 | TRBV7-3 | TGTGCCAGCAGCTTTGGGGTGGGCACTGAAGCTTTCTTT | CASSFGVGTEAFF
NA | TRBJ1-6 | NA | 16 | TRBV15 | TGTGCCACCAGCAGAACGGACCCCAGAGATAATTCACCCCTCCACTTT | CATSRTDPRDNSPLHF
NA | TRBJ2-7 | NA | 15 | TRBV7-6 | TGTGCCAGCAGCTTAGAACTAGGAGCATCCTACGAGCAGTACTTC | CASSLELGASYEQYF
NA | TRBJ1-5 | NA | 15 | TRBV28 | TGTGCCGCCCTCCCTCCGGTGGGGGGCCATCAGCCCCAGCATTTT | CAALPPVGGHQPQHF
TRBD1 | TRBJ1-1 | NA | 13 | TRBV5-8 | TGTGCCAGCAGCTTACCGGGACAGGGTGTAGCTTTCTTT | CASSLPGQGVAFF
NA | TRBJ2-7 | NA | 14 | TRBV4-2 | TGTGCCAGCAGCCAAGCTTATTCCTCCTACGAGCAGTACTTC | CASSQAYSSYEQYF
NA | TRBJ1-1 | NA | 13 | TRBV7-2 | TGTGCCAGCAGCTGGTGGACGAACACTGAAGCTTTCTTT | CASSWWTNTEAFF
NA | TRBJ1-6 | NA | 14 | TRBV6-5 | TGTGCCAGCAGTTATTCAGGAATGGATTCACCCCTCCACTTT | CASSYSGMDSPLHF
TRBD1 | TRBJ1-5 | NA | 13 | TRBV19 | TGTGCCACAAGGACAGGGTCGAATCAGCCCCAGCATTTT | CATRTGSNQPQHF
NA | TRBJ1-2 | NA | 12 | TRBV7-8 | TGTGCCAGCAGCTTAGCGCTGGGTGGCTACACCTTC | CASSLALGGYTF
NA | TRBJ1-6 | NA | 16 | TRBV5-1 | TGCGCCAGCAGCTTGTCCGGGAGCTCCTATAATTCACCCCTCCACTTT | CASSLSGSSYNSPLHF
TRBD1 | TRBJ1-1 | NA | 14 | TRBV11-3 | TGTGCCAGCGACGGGACAGGGGAGACCACTGAAGCTTTCTTT | CASDGTGETTEAFF
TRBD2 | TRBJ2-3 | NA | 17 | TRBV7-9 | TGTGCCAGCAGCCCCGGATCCGGGACTAGCCTCACAGATACGCAGTATTTT | CASSPGSGTSLTDTQYF
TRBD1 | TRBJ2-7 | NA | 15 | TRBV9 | TGTGCCAGCAGTCCGGGACAGGGGGCGCCTCGGGAGCAGTACTTC | CASSPGQGAPREQYF
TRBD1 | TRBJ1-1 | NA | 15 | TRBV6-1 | TGTGCCAGCAGTGAAGCGGGGGGACAGGAGTCAAAAGCTTTCTTT | CASSEAGGQESKAFF
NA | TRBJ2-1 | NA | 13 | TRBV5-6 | TGTGCCAGCAGCTTGGCGGGGAGGAATGAGCAGTTCTTC | CASSLAGRNEQFF
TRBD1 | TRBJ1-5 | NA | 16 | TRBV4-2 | TGTGCCAGCAGCCAGAGAGGACAGGCCGGCAATCAGCCCCAGCATTTT | CASSQRGQAGNQPQHF
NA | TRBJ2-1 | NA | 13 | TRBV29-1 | TGCAGCGTTAAGGGACATGCCCCGGAGGGGCAGTTCTTC | CSVKGHAPEGQFF
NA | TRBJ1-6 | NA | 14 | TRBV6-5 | TGTGCCAGCACTCAGAGCTCCTATAATTCACCCCTCCACTTT | CASTQSSYNSPLHF
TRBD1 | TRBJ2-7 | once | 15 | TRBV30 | TGTGCCTGGAGTACCCGGGACAGGCTGTCCTACGAGCAGTACTTC | CAWSTRDRLSYEQYF
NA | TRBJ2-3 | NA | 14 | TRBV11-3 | TGTGCCAGCAGCTTGGGGGCAGTAACAGATACGCAGTATTTT | CASSLGAVTDTQYF
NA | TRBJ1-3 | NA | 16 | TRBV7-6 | TGTGCCAGCAGCTTACAGGGTTTTCGCTCTGGAAACACCATATATTTT | CASSLQGFRSGNTIYF
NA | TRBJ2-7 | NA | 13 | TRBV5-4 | TGTGCCAGCAGCTTCGGACACCCCTACGAGCAGTACTTC | CASSFGHPYEQYF
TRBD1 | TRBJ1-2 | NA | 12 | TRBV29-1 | TGCAGCGCCGAACAGGGGAACTATGGCTACACCTTC | CSAEQGNYGYTF
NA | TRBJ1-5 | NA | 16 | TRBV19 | TGTGCCAGTAAAGACCTTGGATGGGGGGTAAGTCAGCCCCAGCATTTT | CASKDLGWGVSQPQHF